This T cell receptor (beta chain) was identified in a study of beta chain features in type 1 diabetes (dated by TCRdb to 2016 to 2018). As for the study more broadly: Mean age, gender distribution, total cell number and subset yield were not different between patients and healthy donors. Across all samples, approximately 100 million sorted cells were examined, and cell number per subset correlated strongly with RNA yield. In the study, recently diagnosed type 1 diabetes patients and matched healthy donors were compared on the TCRB repertoires of their sorted circulating CD4+ T cell subsets. Regulatory and stem cell-like memory subsets were isolated from only 8 patients and roughly 8 healthy donors, whereas naive and central memory subsets came from all 30 or so donors.

Notes on this clone: It lacks a known antigen. No base-level quality is on record; no much larger clone is a single base apart.

Paper-wide results and their limitations: The naive, central memory and regulatory TCRB repertoires appeared to resemble one another more closely among patients than among healthy donors. Type 1 diabetes patients showed a moderate but significant shortening of TCRB CDR3 length in all four CD4+ subsets. Because the HLA sub-analyses included only small numbers of individuals, any influence of HLA type on TCRB rearrangement was left unresolved. Because cDNA was sequenced instead of genomic DNA, highly expressing activated cells could be over-represented, though the groups showed no difference in activation or CD3 levels. Shorter templates might have been favored by PCR, but patient and control samples were amplified and corrected together, so both groups would have been affected equally by any skew. At VDJ recombination sites, type 1 diabetes patients had fewer insertions and more deleted nucleotides, which implies abnormalities in thymic rearrangement.

All of the isolated RNA was reverse transcribed with the High Capacity cDNA Reverse Transcription Kit, so expressed TCRB transcripts were sequenced. Naive, central memory and regulatory T cell samples underwent deep immunoSEQ sequencing, averaging about 3.3 million total reads per sample. Sorted cells were lysed in RLT buffer, and RNA was extracted using DNase-treated RNeasy Micro or Mini kits according to cell number. Each cell subset was processed on its own to prevent cross-contamination, while patient and healthy donor samples were processed together. The immunoSEQ multiplex PCR was used to amplify TCRB sequences from cDNA, generating 87-bp fragments that spanned the CDR3 region. Amplicons were sequenced on the Illumina HiSeq platform. Under the source paper's analysis protocol: PCR bias was computationally corrected using synthetic template baselines, reads within Hamming distance 2 were collapsed, and singletons that could not be merged were discarded. By aligning reads against IMGT, V, D and J genes, CDR3 length, and insertions or deletions at six rearrangement sites were assigned. Within each subset, clonotype counts were normalized to the number of sorted cells before true diversity and Gini coefficients were calculated with the tcR R package. The overlap coefficient, calculated on TCRB nucleotide sequences, was used to measure repertoire sharing. Out-of-frame TCRB sequences from naive cells were analyzed to stand in for the pre-selection repertoire. TCRdb's version of the immuneACCESS table is confined to in-frame rearrangements and falls short of the full clone set. An unresolved V gene accounts for under half of the shortfall where checked; the remainder is of unknown origin. V, J and clone size are those of that table, while D and trimming were read from the DNA. The sample contains a few hundred thousand clones, around 14% of them found a single time. In total, the top ten clones hold almost 0.02% of the sample.

From each donor, a single peripheral blood sample of around 120 mL on average was drawn into heparinised tubes. A BD FACSAria II and a panel including CD45RO, CCR7, CD25, CD127, CD95 and CD27 were used to sort naive, central memory, regulatory and stem cell-like memory CD4+ T cells. Purity was above 95% for every sorted population. PBMCs were isolated right away by Lymphoprep density gradient centrifugation and were stained directly, without culture. So that batch effects would be minimized, each experiment stained and sorted samples in pairs, pairing one healthy donor with one patient. Sequencing used naive CD4+ T cells from blood. The sample's cell subset or site, from its label and the paper: true naive CD4+ T cells. This sequence originates from a young man with type 1 diabetes.

The CDR3 protein: CASSVFGTSGTYNEQFF. The DNA is as follows: TGTGCCAGCAGCGTCTTCGGGACTAGCGGGACCTACAATGAGCAGTTCTTC. This chain joins TRBV9 to TRBJ2-1, with 13 junctional bases fitting TRBD2. From its cysteine to its phenylalanine, the CDR3 spans 17 amino acids. Only CDR3 DNA remains: 51 bases, in frame from the first base. CDR1 and CDR2, per the germline V gene, are SGDLS and YYNGEE. V loses 2 bases at its end and J loses 2 bases; junction bases beyond the gene matches: 4.